The entry below describes one T cell receptor (beta chain). Original data processing: Nucleated cell counts were estimated from reference gene primer amplification. Profiled with immunoSEQ multiplex PCR; TCRdb holds only in-frame clones, not every one. Clonal size and the V and J genes are those of that table, whereas D and trimming came from the DNA. The table has tens of thousands of clones, about nine tenths seen once. The sample belongs to a study of blood T cell repertoires in COVID-19. Turning to the study itself: The study drew acute and convalescent COVID-19 samples from the United States, Italy and Spain. T cells, B-cell-depleted T cells, or PBMCs provided the cDNA or gDNA that served as material.

CDR3 size: 17 residues. Trimming shortened V by 10 bases and J by 7 bases, and 26 bases separated the two germline ends. Germline V lookup: CDR1 SGHTA, CDR2 FQGNSA. This chain links TRBV7-2 with TRBJ1-6; D is perhaps TRBD1 (5 bases). The sequenced sample consisted of peripheral blood. The sequence came from a man aged 70-80 years with acute or convalescent COVID-19. The CDR3 loop reads CAIPAGQGNSWNSPLHF. The CDR3 nucleotides are TGTGCCATCCCAGCCGGGCAGGGCAATTCTTGGAATTCACCCCTCCACTTT. Together with reference TRBV7-2 and TRBJ1-6, the CDR3 gives the full variable domain: GAGVSQSPSNKVTEKGKDVELRCDPISGHTALYWYRQSLGQGLEFLIYFQGNSAPDKSGLPSDRFSAERTGGSVSTLTIQRTQQEDSAVYLCAIPAGQGNSWNSPLHFGNGTRLTVT.